Each of the 23 T cell receptor beta chains below was sequenced from the same sample in a study of a mutant IDH1 vaccine in newly diagnosed glioma. Time point indicated: week 11, during vaccination. Every single dose of the vaccine, 300 ug of mutant IDH1 20-mer peptide, came with topical imiquimod. Method: immunoSEQ multiplex PCR; TCRdb's copy keeps in-frame clones and lacks some. The sample carries more than 30,000 clones, about 90% recorded once. These receptors' antigens are unknown. Sequenced material: PBMCs, taken from a glioma patient whose treatment included an IDH1 peptide vaccine. These receptors all come from a man between 18 and 29 years old with glioma.

This chain joins TRBV30 and TRBJ2-1; D might be TRBD1 or TRBD2, each matching 6 bases. The V and J ends lost 4 bases and 12 bases respectively, with 13 bases between them. The length of the CDR3 is 11 residues. The germline V gene has CDR1 GTSNPN and CDR2 SVGIG (reference sequence). The CDR3: CAWTAGGGQFF. CDR3 coding DNA: TGTGCCTGGACCGCCGGAGGGGGGCAGTTCTTC.

The genes are TRBV5-4 and TRBJ1-1, with D maybe TRBD1 (5 bases). Germline CDR1 reads SGHNT; CDR2 reads YYREEE (reference sequence). This CDR3 comprises 13 residues. V was clipped by 0 bases and J by 10 bases, with 13 bases between them. The CDR3 protein is CASSLAAGGGAFF. The CDR3, as DNA: TGTGCCAGCAGCTTGGCGGCGGGGGGTGGAGCTTTCTTT.

The rearrangement links TRBV7-8 to TRBJ1-2; possibly TRBD1 for D (5 bases). Trimming shortened V by 0 bases and J by 10 bases, and 15 bases separated the two germline ends. The CDR3 is 14 amino acids. Looked up from germline, CDR1 is SGHVS and CDR2 is FQNEAQ. Written as DNA, the CDR3 is TGTGCCAGCAGCTTAGCGGGCCAGGGAGGTGTCTACACCTTC. Protein sequence: CASSLAGQGGVYTF.

The chain links TRBV6-1 to TRBJ2-7; the match to TRBD1 covers 7 bases. CDR3 length equals 14 residues. V lost 3 bases, J lost 7 bases, and 9 bases stayed unmatched. CDR1 is MNHNS, CDR2 SASEGT, per germline. The CDR3 DNA follows: TGTGCCAGCAGTGATGGGACAGCCACGGGTGAGCAGTACTTC. Its translation is CASSDGTATGEQYF.

The chain uses TRBV6-5 and TRBJ1-3; D is undetermined. CDR3 length: 15 amino acids. Trimming stripped 6 bases from V and 1 base from J, with 13 bases between. CDR1 and CDR2 from the germline V gene are MNHEY and SVGAGI. CDR3 in DNA: TGTGCCAGCAGCCGCGGGCTAGGGTCTGGAAACACCATATATTTT. It is translated as CASSRGLGSGNTIYF.

This clone was observed a single time. The genes are TRBV6-5 and TRBJ1-1; D is undetermined. The germline V gene encodes CDR1 MNHEY and CDR2 SVGAGI. The V and J ends lost 0 bases and 7 bases respectively, with 6 bases between them. The length of the CDR3 is 12 residues. The CDR3 sequence is CASSYSTGEAFF. CDR3 nucleotide sequence: TGTGCCAGCAGTTACTCGACCGGTGAAGCTTTCTTT.

The chain is built from TRBV9 and TRBJ1-6; 7 nucleotides agree with TRBD1. In germline, CDR1 is SGDLS, CDR2 YYNGEE. The CDR3 extends over 14 amino acids. The V segment lost 2 bases and the J segment 6 bases; nucleotides outside the gene matches: 2. The CDR3 sequence is CASSVGTVNSPLHF. Here the CDR3 DNA reads TGTGCCAGCAGCGTCGGGACAGTTAATTCACCCCTCCACTTT.

The chain uses TRBV9 and TRBJ2-1, with 7 bases that match TRBD2. V lost 6 bases, J lost 10 bases, and 13 bases stayed unmatched. CDR1 is SGDLS and CDR2 is YYNGEE in the germline V gene. This CDR3 contains 14 residues. CDR3 region: CASTEGGSSEEQFF. CDR3 DNA: TGTGCCAGCACAGAGGGCGGGAGCTCGGAGGAGCAGTTCTTC.

The rearrangement joins TRBV5-1 to TRBJ1-1; D gene unclear. V was clipped by 0 bases and J by 1 base, with 7 bases between them. The CDR3 covers 14 residues. CDR1 and CDR2 (germline): SGHRS, YFSETQ. The CDR3, as DNA: TGCGCCAGCAGCTTGGGCCCAGAGAACACTGAAGCTTTCTTT. The encoded protein is CASSLGPENTEAFF. Drawing the rest from reference TRBV5-1 and TRBJ1-1, the complete variable domain is KAGVTQTPRYLIKTRGQQVTLSCSPISGHRSVSWYQQTPGQGLQFLFEYFSETQRNKGNFPGRFSGRQFSNSRSEMNVSTLELGDSALYLCASSLGPENTEAFFGQGTRLTVV.

This clone was seen once. The chain carries TRBV28 and TRBJ2-7; D remains ambiguous. Trimming removed 3 bases at V and 5 bases at J, with 11 bases between. CDR3 size: 13 residues. Germline V lookup: CDR1 MDHEN, CDR2 SYDVKM. This chain's CDR3 is CASSFKVSNEQYF. The CDR3 region has the DNA TGTGCCAGCAGTTTTAAGGTCAGCAACGAGCAGTACTTC.

The chain joins TRBV7-9 to TRBJ1-1, with D unresolved. Between the trimmed V and J ends, which lost 1 base and 8 bases, there was a span of 8 bases. The CDR3 totals 12 residues. The V gene's germline CDR1 is SEHNR and CDR2 FQNEAQ (reference sequence). DNA of the CDR3: TGTGCCAGCAGCTTAGTGGGAGTAGAAGCTTTCTTT. Its translation is CASSLVGVEAFF.

The gene calls are TRBV28 and TRBJ1-2, with D possibly being TRBD1 (6 bases). Germline assignment: CDR1 MDHEN and CDR2 SYDVKM. This CDR3 is built from 22 residues. Between the trimmed V and J ends, which lost 2 bases and 0 bases, there was a span of 31 bases. Here the CDR3 DNA reads TGTGCCAGCAGTTTAAGTCCAGGGACACGGACCCCAAGGCAATCCCCTAACTATGGCTACACCTTC. Translating it yields CASSLSPGTRTPRQSPNYGYTF.

This clone was seen once. This rearrangement joins TRBV6-6 to TRBJ1-6; 9 bases align to TRBD1. From germline, CDR1 is MNHNY and CDR2 SVGAGI (reference sequence). V dropped 6 bases and J dropped 14; count of bases not matched to a gene: 8. The CDR3 runs 13 residues. The DNA of the CDR3 is TGTGCCAGCAGAACGGGACAGGGCGGATCCCTCCACTTT. Amino acid sequence: CASRTGQGGSLHF.

The V gene is TRBV27, the J gene TRBJ2-1, with D tentatively TRBD2 (7 bases). V was pared by 7 bases and J by 3 bases, with 19 bases between. The CDR3 runs 16 residues. Germline assignment: CDR1 MNHEY and CDR2 SMNVEV (reference sequence). CDR3 residues: CASNTQGGGGYNEQFF. The CDR3 nucleotides are TGTGCCAGCAACACCCAAGGGGGAGGGGGCTACAATGAGCAGTTCTTC.

This chain uses TRBV4-3 with TRBJ1-2; D is uncertain. V lost 0 bases, J lost 4 bases, and 12 bases lay in between. This CDR3 contains 15 residues. Germline loops: CDR1 LGHNA, CDR2 YSLEER. CDR3 sequence: CASSQDRSSRYGYTF. The CDR3 DNA sequence: TGCGCCAGCAGCCAAGATAGGAGCTCGCGCTATGGCTACACCTTC.

The chain carries TRBV4-2 and TRBJ1-1; TRBD1 aligns across 12 bases. Germline values: CDR1 LGHNA, CDR2 YNFKEQ. V dropped 5 bases and J dropped 1; count of bases not matched to a gene: 8. The CDR3 contains 17 residues. The CDR3 loop reads CASSSGTGGARNTEAFF. The CDR3 DNA follows: TGTGCCAGCAGCTCCGGGACAGGGGGCGCGAGGAACACTGAAGCTTTCTTT.

The CDR3 DNA reads TGTGCCAGCAGCCCAGACCCTAGTAATGAGCAGTTCTTC. The encoded protein is CASSPDPSNEQFF. This chain connects TRBV11-2 to TRBJ2-1; no reliable D call. CDR3 length: 13 residues. CDR1 and CDR2 (germline): SGHAT, FQNNGV. V was pared by 5 bases and J by 7 bases, with 12 bases between. Full variable domain (outside the CDR3, taken from reference TRBV11-2 and TRBJ2-1): EAGVAQSPRYKIIEKRQSVAFWCNPISGHATLYWYQQILGQGPKLLIQFQNNGVVDDSQLPKDRFSAERLKGVDSTLKIQPAKLEDSAVYLCASSPDPSNEQFFGPGTRLTVL.

The chain recombines TRBV5-4 with TRBJ2-7; D is perhaps TRBD2 (6 bases). The CDR3 has 16 residues. Trimming took off 0 bases at V and 0 bases at J, with 13 bases between the two ends. Germline values: CDR1 SGHNT, CDR2 YYREEE (reference sequence). The DNA of the CDR3 is TGTGCCAGCAGCTTGGGCAATCCTAGCGACTCCTACGAGCAGTACTTC. It specifies CASSLGNPSDSYEQYF.

V usage is TRBV6-6 and J usage is TRBJ2-7, with no clear D. The CDR3 totals 12 residues. Germline V CDR1 and CDR2: MNHNY, SVGAGI (reference sequence). Trimming removed 6 bases from V and 3 bases from J, with 9 bases in between. As DNA, the CDR3 is TGTGCCAGCAGCCCCCGTAACTACGAGCAGTACTTC. Protein: CASSPRNYEQYF.

The chain is built from TRBV18 and TRBJ2-6, with no clear D. This CDR3 is 15 amino acids long. V was trimmed by 1 base and J by 0 bases, leaving 4 bases between them. The germline CDR1 and CDR2 sequences are KGHSH and LQKENI. CDR3 nucleotides: TGTGCCAGCTCACCACAGCGCTCTGGGGCCAACGTCCTGACTTTC. Translated: CASSPQRSGANVLTF.

V gene TRBV9 combines with J gene TRBJ1-1; D unclear. The CDR3 runs to 13 residues. Germline V gene data show CDR1 as SGDLS and CDR2 as YYNGEE. Deletions cut 4 bases from V and 1 base from J, with 8 bases between. CDR3: CASSSDPNTEAFF. The CDR3 bases are TGTGCCAGCAGCTCCGACCCGAACACTGAAGCTTTCTTT.

V and J are TRBV13 and TRBJ2-7; D remains ambiguous. The V gene lost 5 bases and the J gene lost 2 bases, with 16 bases spanning the gap. The CDR3 contains 15 residues. CDR1 is PRHDT, CDR2 FYEKMQ, per germline (reference sequence). The CDR3 DNA reads as TGTGCCAGCAGCCGGAACGGGCCCACGGCCTACGAGCAGTACTTC. Its protein is CASSRNGPTAYEQYF.

The chain combines TRBV4-2 with TRBJ1-5; weak D call: TRBD1 (6 bases). The CDR3 sequence is 15 residues long. Germline V gene sequence: CDR1 LGHNA, CDR2 YNFKEQ. Trimming took off 0 bases at V and 6 bases at J, with 12 bases between the two ends. CDR3 amino acids: CASSQENTGFQPQHF. As DNA, the CDR3 is TGTGCCAGCAGCCAAGAAAATACAGGGTTTCAGCCCCAGCATTTT.